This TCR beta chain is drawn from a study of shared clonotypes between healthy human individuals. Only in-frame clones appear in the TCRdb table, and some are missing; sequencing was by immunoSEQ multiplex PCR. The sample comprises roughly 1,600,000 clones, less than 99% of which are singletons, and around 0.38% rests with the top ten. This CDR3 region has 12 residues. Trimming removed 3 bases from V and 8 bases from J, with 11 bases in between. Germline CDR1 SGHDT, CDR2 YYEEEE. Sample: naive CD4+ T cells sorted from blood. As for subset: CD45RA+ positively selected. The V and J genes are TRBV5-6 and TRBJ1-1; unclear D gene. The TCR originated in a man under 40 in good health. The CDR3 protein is CASSWSGGEAFF. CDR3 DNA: TGTGCCAGCAGCTGGTCAGGAGGAGAAGCTTTCTTT.